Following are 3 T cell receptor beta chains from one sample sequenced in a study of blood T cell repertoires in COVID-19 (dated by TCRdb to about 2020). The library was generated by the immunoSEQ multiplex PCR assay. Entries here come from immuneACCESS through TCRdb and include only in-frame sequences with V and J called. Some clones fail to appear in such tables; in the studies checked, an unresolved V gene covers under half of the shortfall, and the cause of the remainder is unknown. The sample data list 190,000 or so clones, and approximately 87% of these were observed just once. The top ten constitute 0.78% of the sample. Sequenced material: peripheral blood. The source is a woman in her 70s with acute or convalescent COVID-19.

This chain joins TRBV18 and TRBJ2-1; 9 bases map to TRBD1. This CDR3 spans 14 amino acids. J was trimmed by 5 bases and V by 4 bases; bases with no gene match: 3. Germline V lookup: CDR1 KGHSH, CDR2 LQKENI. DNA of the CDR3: TGTGCCAGCTCACGGACAGGGGTGGACAATGAGCAGTTCTTC. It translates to CASSRTGVDNEQFF.

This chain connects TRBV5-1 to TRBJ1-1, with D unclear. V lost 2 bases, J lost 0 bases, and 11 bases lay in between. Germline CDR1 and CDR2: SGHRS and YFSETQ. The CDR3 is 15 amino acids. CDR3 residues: CASSFQAGMNTEAFF. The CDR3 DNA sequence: TGCGCCAGCAGCTTCCAGGCAGGAATGAACACTGAAGCTTTCTTT. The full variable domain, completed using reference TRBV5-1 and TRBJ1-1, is KAGVTQTPRYLIKTRGQQVTLSCSPISGHRSVSWYQQTPGQGLQFLFEYFSETQRNKGNFPGRFSGRQFSNSRSEMNVSTLELGDSALYLCASSFQAGMNTEAFFGQGTRLTVV.

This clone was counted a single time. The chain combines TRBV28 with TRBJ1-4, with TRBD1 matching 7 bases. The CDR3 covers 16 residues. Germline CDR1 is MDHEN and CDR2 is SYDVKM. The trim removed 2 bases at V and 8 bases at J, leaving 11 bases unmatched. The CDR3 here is CASSLRQGLGVEKLFF. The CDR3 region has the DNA TGTGCCAGCAGTTTACGACAGGGACTGGGGGTAGAAAAACTGTTTTTT.